One TCR beta chain is described in this entry. Its antigen remains unknown. These data come from a study of cytotoxic CD8 clonotypes in ibrutinib-treated CLL. Study details: With a range of 6 to 36, the median treatment time before response samples were taken was around 12 months.

This CDR3 has 17 residues. Between the trimmed V and J ends, which lost 4 bases and 4 bases, there was a span of 20 bases. Per germline, CDR1 LGHNA and CDR2 YSLEER. Findings of the study overall: Rising at ibrutinib response, clonality subsequently fell back toward baseline at progression. The study found public clonotypes uncommon, contracting or stable on treatment. Pretreatment clonality was elevated relative to age-matched healthy donors and paralleled circulating CD8+ T-cell counts.

TCRdb's copy holds only in-frame clones and misses some; the assay was immunoSEQ multiplex PCR. Here the sample spans under 300,000 clones, 60% to 75% being singletons. The rearrangement joins TRBV4-3 to TRBJ2-1, with D perhaps matching TRBD2 (6 bases). This receptor was obtained from a human donor with chronic lymphocytic leukemia. The sample in question was PBMCs, obtained after 24 months of ibrutinib treatment. The CDR3 DNA reads TGCGCCAGCAGCCCCAGGTGGTCAGCGGGTATTTACAATGAGCAGTTCTTC. Amino acids: CASSPRWSAGIYNEQFF.